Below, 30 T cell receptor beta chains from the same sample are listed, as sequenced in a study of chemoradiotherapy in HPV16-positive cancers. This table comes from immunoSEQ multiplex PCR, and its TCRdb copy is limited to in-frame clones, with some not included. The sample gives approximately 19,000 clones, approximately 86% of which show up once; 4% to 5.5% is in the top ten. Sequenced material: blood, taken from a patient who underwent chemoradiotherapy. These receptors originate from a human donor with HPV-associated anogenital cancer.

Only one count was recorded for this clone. CDR3: CASSPAPGKIEKLFF. CDR3 DNA: TGTGCCAGCTCCCCCGCCCCAGGGAAAATCGAAAAACTGTTTTTT. The J gene is TRBJ1-4, the V gene TRBV6-5; the D gene is possibly TRBD1 (5 bases). The germline V gene encodes CDR1 MNHEY and CDR2 SVGAGI. V shed 8 bases and J shed 8 bases, with 21 bases lying between them. CDR3 length equals 15 residues.

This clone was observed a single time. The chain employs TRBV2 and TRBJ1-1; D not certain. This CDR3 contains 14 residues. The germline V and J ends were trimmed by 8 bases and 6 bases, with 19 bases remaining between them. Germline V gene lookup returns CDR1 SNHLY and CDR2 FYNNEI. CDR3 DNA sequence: TGTGCCAGCGGAGCGAAAGGAAGAGGCGCTGAAGCTTTCTTT. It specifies CASGAKGRGAEAFF.

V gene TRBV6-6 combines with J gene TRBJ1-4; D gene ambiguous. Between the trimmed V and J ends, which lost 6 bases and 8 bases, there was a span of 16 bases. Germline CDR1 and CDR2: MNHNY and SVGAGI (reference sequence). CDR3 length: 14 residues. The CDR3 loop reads CASSPPGRREKLFF. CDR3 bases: TGTGCCAGCAGCCCTCCGGGAAGGAGGGAAAAACTGTTTTTT.

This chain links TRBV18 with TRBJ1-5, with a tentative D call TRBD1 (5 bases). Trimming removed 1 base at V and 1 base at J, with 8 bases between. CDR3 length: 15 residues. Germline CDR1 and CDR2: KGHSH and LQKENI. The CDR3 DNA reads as TGTGCCAGCTCACCACAGGGGAAAAGCAATCAGCCCCAGCATTTT. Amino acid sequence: CASSPQGKSNQPQHF.

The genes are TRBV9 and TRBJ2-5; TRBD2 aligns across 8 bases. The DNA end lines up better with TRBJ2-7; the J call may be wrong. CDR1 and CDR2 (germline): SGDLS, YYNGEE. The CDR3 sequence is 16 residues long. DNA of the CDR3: TGTGCCAGCAGCGTAACAGCGGGAGCCGAGTGGGACGAGCAGTACTTC. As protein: CASSVTAGAEWDEQYF.

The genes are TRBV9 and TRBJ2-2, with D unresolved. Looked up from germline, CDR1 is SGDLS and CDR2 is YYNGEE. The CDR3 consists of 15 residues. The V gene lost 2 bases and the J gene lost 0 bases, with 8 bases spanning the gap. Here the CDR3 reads CASSVSPANTGELFF. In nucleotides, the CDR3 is TGTGCCAGCAGCGTTAGCCCCGCGAACACCGGGGAGCTGTTTTTT.

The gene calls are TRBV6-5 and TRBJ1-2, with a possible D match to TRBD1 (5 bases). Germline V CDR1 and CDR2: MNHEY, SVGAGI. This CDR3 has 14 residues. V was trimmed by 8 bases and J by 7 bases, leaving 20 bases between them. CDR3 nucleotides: TGTGCCAGCTCCGAGCTCGCAGGGCGGCTTGGCTACACCTTC. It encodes CASSELAGRLGYTF.

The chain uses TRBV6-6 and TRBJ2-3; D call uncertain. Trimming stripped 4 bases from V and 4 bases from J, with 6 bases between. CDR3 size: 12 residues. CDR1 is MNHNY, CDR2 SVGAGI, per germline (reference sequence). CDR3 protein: CASSFLSDTQYF. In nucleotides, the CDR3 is TGTGCCAGCAGTTTCCTTTCAGATACGCAGTATTTT.

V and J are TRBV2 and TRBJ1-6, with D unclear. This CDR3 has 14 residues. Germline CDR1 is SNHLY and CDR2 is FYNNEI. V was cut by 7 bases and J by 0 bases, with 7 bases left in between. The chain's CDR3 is CASKDFSYNSPLHF. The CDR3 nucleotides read TGTGCCAGCAAAGATTTCTCCTATAATTCACCCCTCCACTTT.

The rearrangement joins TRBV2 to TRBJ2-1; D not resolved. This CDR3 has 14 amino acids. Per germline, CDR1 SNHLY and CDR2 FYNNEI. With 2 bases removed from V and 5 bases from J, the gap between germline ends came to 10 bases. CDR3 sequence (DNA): TGTGCCAGCAGTGAACTTGGCCAGGACAATGAGCAGTTCTTC. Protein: CASSELGQDNEQFF.

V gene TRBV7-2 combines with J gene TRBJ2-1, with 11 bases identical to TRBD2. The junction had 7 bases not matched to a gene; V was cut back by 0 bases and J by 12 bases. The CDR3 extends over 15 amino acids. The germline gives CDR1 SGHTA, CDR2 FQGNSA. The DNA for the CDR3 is TGTGCCAGCAGCTTAGCGCTAGCGGGGGGTTTGGCGCAGTTCTTC. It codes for CASSLALAGGLAQFF.

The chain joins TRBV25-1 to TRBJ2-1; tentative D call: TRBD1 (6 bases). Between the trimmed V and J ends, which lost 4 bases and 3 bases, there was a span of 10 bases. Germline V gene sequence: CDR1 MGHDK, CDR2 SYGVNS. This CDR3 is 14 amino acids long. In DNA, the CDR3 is TGTGCCAGCAGTGGGGACACCCACTACAATGAGCAGTTCTTC. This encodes CASSGDTHYNEQFF.

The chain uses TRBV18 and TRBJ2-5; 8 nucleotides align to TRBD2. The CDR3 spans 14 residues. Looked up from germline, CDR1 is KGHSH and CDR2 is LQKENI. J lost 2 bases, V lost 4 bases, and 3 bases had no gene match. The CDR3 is CASSLLADQETQYF. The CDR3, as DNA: TGTGCCAGCTCACTACTAGCGGATCAAGAGACCCAGTACTTC.

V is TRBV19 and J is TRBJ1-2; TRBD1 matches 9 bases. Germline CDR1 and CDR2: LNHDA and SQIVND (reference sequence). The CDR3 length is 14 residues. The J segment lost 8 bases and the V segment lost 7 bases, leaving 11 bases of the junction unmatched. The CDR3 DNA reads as TGTGCCAGTATCGGACTCGGGACAGGGAAAGGCTACACCTTC. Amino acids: CASIGLGTGKGYTF. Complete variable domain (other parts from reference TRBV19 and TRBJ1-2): DGGITQSPKYLFRKEGQNVTLSCEQNLNHDAMYWYRQDPGQGLRLIYYSQIVNDFQKGDIAEGYSVSREKKESFPLTVTSAQKNPTAFYLCASIGLGTGKGYTFGSGTRLTVV.

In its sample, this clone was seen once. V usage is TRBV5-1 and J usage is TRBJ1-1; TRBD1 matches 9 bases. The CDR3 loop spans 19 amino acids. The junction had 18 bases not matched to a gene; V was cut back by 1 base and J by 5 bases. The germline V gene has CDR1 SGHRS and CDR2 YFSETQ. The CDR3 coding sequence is TGCGCCAGCAGCTTGTCCGGGACAGGGATAATAGCGGGGCGGACTGAAGCTTTCTTT. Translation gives CASSLSGTGIIAGRTEAFF.

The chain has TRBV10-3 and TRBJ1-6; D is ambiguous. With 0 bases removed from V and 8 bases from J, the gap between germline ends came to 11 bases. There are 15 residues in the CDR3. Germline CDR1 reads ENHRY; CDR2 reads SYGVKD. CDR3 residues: CAISESGPLYSPLHF. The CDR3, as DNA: TGTGCCATCAGTGAGTCGGGTCCTTTATATTCACCCCTCCACTTT.

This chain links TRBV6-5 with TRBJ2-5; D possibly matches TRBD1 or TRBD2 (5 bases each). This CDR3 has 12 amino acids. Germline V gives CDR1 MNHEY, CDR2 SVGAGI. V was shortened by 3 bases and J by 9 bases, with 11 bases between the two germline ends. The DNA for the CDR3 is TGTGCCAGCAGTTATGCCCGAGGGGCCCAGTACTTC. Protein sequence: CASSYARGAQYF.

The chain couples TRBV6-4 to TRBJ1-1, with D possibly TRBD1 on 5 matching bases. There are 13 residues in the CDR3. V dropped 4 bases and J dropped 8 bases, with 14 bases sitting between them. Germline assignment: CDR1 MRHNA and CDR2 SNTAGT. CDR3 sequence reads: CASSGFPGAEAFF. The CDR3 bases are TGTGCCAGCAGTGGCTTCCCCGGGGCGGAAGCTTTCTTT.

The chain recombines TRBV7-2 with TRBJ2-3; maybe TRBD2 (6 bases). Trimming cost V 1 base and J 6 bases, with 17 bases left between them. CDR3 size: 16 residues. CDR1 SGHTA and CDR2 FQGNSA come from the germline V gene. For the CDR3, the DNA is TGTGCCAGCAGCTTAGTCGCTGCGGGGCCTCGGGATACGCAGTATTTT. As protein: CASSLVAAGPRDTQYF.

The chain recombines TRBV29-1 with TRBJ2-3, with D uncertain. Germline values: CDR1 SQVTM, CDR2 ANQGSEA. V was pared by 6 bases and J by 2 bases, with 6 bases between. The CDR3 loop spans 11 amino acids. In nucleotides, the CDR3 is TGCAGCGTAGATTACACAGATACGCAGTATTTT. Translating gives CSVDYTDTQYF.

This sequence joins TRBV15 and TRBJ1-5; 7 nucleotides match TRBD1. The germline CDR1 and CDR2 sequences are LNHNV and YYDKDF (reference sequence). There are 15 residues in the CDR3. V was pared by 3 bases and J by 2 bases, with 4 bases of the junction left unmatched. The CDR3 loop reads CATSSFTGGNQPQHF. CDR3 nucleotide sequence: TGTGCCACCAGCAGTTTTACAGGGGGCAATCAGCCCCAGCATTTT.

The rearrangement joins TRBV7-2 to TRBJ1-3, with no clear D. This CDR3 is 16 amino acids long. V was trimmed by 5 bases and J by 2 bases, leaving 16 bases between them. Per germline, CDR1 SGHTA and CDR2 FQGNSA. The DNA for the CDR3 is TGTGCCAGCAGCCTGGACGGGCGTGAAGCTGGAAACACCATATATTTT. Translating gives CASSLDGREAGNTIYF.

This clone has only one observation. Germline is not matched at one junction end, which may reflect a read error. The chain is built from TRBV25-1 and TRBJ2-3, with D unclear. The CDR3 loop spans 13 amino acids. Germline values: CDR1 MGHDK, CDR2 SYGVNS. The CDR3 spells CATSQASTDTQYF. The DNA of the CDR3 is TGTGCCACCAGTCAGGCGAGCACAGATACGCAGTATTTT.

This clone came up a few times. The chain's CDR3 is CASSLRPDSYEQYF. DNA for the CDR3: TGTGCCAGCAGCTTGAGGCCGGACTCCTACGAGCAGTACTTC. The chain joins TRBV5-6 to TRBJ2-7; D is unclear. Trimming left V 1 base short and J 0 bases short, with 8 bases between. The CDR3 sequence is 14 residues long. Germline values: CDR1 SGHDT, CDR2 YYEEEE.

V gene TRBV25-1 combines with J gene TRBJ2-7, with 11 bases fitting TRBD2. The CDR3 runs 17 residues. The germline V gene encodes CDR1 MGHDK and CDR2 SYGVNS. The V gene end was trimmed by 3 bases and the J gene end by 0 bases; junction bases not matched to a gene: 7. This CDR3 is CASSDRPGLADSYEQYF. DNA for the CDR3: TGTGCCAGCAGTGATCGTCCGGGACTAGCGGACTCCTACGAGCAGTACTTC.

CDR3 in DNA: TGCGCCAGCAGTGGAGGGGATTATGAAAAACTGTTTTTT. It encodes CASSGGDYEKLFF. The chain employs TRBV10-2 and TRBJ1-4; tentatively, D is TRBD1 (5 bases). Trimming took 4 bases from V and 6 from J, leaving 9 bases between them. The CDR3 loop spans 13 amino acids. Germline V gives CDR1 WSHSY, CDR2 SAAADI.

CDR3 protein: CASSPATGNPNYGYTF. The DNA for the CDR3 is TGCGCCAGCAGCCCGGCTACGGGGAACCCTAACTATGGCTACACCTTC. V is TRBV5-1 and J is TRBJ1-2; D is undetermined. The V gene's germline CDR1 is SGHRS and CDR2 YFSETQ. The CDR3 contains 16 residues. V lost 4 bases and J lost 0, with 16 bases in between.

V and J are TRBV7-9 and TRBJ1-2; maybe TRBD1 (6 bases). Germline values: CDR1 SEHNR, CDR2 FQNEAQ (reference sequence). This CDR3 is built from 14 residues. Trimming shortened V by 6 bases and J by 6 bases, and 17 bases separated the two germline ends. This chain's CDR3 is CASSSQGTPDGYTF. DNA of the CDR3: TGTGCCAGCAGTTCTCAGGGGACCCCCGATGGCTACACCTTC.

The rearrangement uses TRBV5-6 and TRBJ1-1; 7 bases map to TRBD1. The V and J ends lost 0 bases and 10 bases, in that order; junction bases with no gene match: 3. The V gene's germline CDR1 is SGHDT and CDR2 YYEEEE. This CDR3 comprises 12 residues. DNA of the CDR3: TGTGCCAGCAGCTTGGGCAGGGGGGGAGCTTTCTTT. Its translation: CASSLGRGGAFF. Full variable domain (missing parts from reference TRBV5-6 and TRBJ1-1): DAGVTQSPTHLIKTRGQQVTLRCSPKSGHDTVSWYQQALGQGPQFIFQYYEEEERQRGNFPDRFSGHQFPNYSSELNVNALLLGDSALYLCASSLGRGGAFFGQGTRLTVV.

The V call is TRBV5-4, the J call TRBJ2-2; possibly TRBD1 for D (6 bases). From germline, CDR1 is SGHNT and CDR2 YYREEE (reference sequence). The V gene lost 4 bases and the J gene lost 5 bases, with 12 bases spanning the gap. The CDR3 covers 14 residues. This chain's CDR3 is CASSPDSRTGELFF. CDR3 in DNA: TGTGCCAGCAGCCCGGACAGCCGGACCGGGGAGCTGTTTTTT.